This passage covers 31 T cell receptor beta chains from one sample sequenced in a study of blood T cell repertoires in COVID-19. Profiling relied on immunoSEQ multiplex PCR, and the TCRdb table lists in-frame clones only, not all of them. The sample lists about 280,000 clones; roughly four fifths were seen once. Sequencing used PBMCs or T cells enriched from blood (not recorded which). Source of these receptors: a man between 35 and 55 years old who had been exposed to COVID-19.

The chain links TRBV18 to TRBJ1-5, with 9 bases fitting TRBD1. The germline CDR1 and CDR2 sequences are KGHSH and LQKENI. The CDR3 has 18 amino acids. V lost 3 bases and J lost 5; bases outside the gene matches: 14. The CDR3 protein is CASSPIAGQGFPYQPQHF. The CDR3 DNA is TGTGCCAGCTCACCGATAGCGGGACAGGGTTTCCCCTATCAGCCCCAGCATTTT.

The chain is built from TRBV5-8 and TRBJ2-5, with a possible D match to TRBD2 (5 bases). The CDR3 loop spans 13 amino acids. Germline V gene data show CDR1 as SGHTS and CDR2 as YDEGEE. Between the trimmed V and J ends, which lost 1 base and 2 bases, there was a span of 6 bases. The CDR3 loop is CASSLTRQETQYF. The CDR3, as DNA: TGTGCCAGCAGCTTGACTAGACAAGAGACCCAGTACTTC.

J is TRBJ2-1 and V is TRBV19, with a possible D match to TRBD1 (7 bases). This CDR3 has 15 residues. Deletions cut 7 bases from V and 7 bases from J, with 20 bases between. Germline V lookup: CDR1 LNHDA, CDR2 SQIVND (reference sequence). CDR3 nucleotides: TGTGCCAGTACCCGACAGGGTCGGGGAGGAAATGAGCAGTTCTTC. It specifies CASTRQGRGGNEQFF.

J is TRBJ2-3 and V is TRBV15; 10 positions agree with TRBD1. This CDR3 is 17 amino acids long. CDR1 is LNHNV, CDR2 YYDKDF, per germline (reference sequence). The V segment lost 1 base and the J segment 3 bases; nucleotides outside the gene matches: 7. CDR3 bases: TGTGCCACCAGCAGAGCACCGGGACAGGGGTCAACAGATACGCAGTATTTT. Translation gives CATSRAPGQGSTDTQYF.

This clone was seen a handful of times. The chain uses TRBV10-2 and TRBJ1-6, with TRBD1 matching over 8 bases. This CDR3 comprises 17 residues. Unmatched junction bases numbered 11, after V lost 3 bases and J lost 7 bases. Germline CDR1 WSHSY, CDR2 SAAADI. The CDR3 DNA follows: TGCGCCAGCAGTGACCCGACAGGGGCTATTCACAATTCACCCCTCCACTTT. Translation gives CASSDPTGAIHNSPLHF.

V gene TRBV5-1 combines with J gene TRBJ1-1, with a weak D call TRBD1 (6 bases). Germline CDR1 is SGHRS and CDR2 is YFSETQ. With 5 bases removed from V and 4 bases from J, the gap between germline ends came to 12 bases. The CDR3 covers 13 residues. CDR3 DNA sequence: TGCGCCAGCAGGCCAACAGGGTTCACTGAAGCTTTCTTT. Encoded protein: CASRPTGFTEAFF.

The chain joins TRBV3-1 (or the pseudogene TRBV3-2) to TRBJ1-1; D is uncertain. CDR3 size: 15 residues. Trimming pared 0 bases from V and 1 base from J, leaving 9 bases between. Germline loops: CDR1 LGHDT, CDR2 YNNKEL (reference sequence). The CDR3: CASSQELAGNTEAFF. CDR3 DNA: TGTGCCAGCAGCCAAGAGCTCGCAGGGAACACTGAAGCTTTCTTT.

V gene TRBV5-8 combines with J gene TRBJ2-7, with D possibly matching TRBD2 (5 bases). The CDR3 has 14 residues. V lost 6 bases, J lost 3 bases, and 16 bases lay in between. Looked up from germline, CDR1 is SGHTS and CDR2 is YDEGEE. DNA for the CDR3: TGTGCCAGCATCCTAACCCGGGGTAACTACGAGCAGTACTTC. Translated, it gives CASILTRGNYEQYF.

This chain links TRBV7-2 with TRBJ1-1; the match to TRBD1 covers 8 bases. Germline V lookup: CDR1 SGHTA, CDR2 FQGNSA. There are 15 residues in the CDR3. The ends lost 4 bases at V and 5 bases at J; junction bases unmatched: 9. As DNA, the CDR3 is TGTGCCAGCAGCTCGAACAGGGGGGGATTGACTGAAGCTTTCTTT. This gives the protein CASSSNRGGLTEAFF.

V usage is TRBV7-9 and J usage is TRBJ2-2; the D gene is possibly TRBD2 (6 bases). Deletions cut 2 bases from V and 5 bases from J, with 12 bases between. CDR3 length: 15 amino acids. Germline CDR1 and CDR2: SEHNR and FQNEAQ (reference sequence). The CDR3 DNA reads TGTGCCAGCAGCTTATTGCTAGCGCCAACCGGGGAGCTGTTTTTT. Translated, it gives CASSLLLAPTGELFF.

The chain employs TRBV6-5 and TRBJ1-2; weak D call: TRBD1 (5 bases). V lost 6 bases to trimming and J lost 6 bases, with 11 bases between them. The length of the CDR3 is 12 residues. CDR1 is MNHEY and CDR2 is SVGAGI in the germline V gene. CDR3 bases: TGTGCCAGCAGCACCCAGGGCCATGGCTACACCTTC. It translates to CASSTQGHGYTF.

The rearrangement uses TRBV6-5 and TRBJ1-2; 7 bases agree with TRBD1. This CDR3 contains 15 residues. From germline, CDR1 is MNHEY and CDR2 SVGAGI. V lost 5 bases, J lost 3 bases, and 9 bases stayed unmatched. The CDR3 loop is CASSRKQGIDYGYTF. CDR3 nucleotide sequence: TGTGCCAGCAGTCGTAAACAGGGGATAGACTATGGCTACACCTTC.

V is TRBV7-9 and J is TRBJ2-5; TRBD2 aligns across 7 bases. The CDR3 totals 15 residues. Trimming removed 4 bases from V and 3 bases from J; junction bases left unmatched: 8. The V gene's germline CDR1 is SEHNR and CDR2 FQNEAQ (reference sequence). DNA for the CDR3: TGTGCCAGCAGCTCAGGGTATGGGAGGGAAGAGACCCAGTACTTC. Its protein is CASSSGYGREETQYF.

This clone has more than one count but fewer than ten. This chain links TRBV3-1 (or the pseudogene TRBV3-2) with TRBJ2-6, with no clear D. Germline CDR1 and CDR2: LGHDT and YNNKEL (reference sequence). The V end lost 2 bases, the J end lost 1 base, and 3 bases lay between the germline ends. This CDR3 has 14 residues. The CDR3: CASSQRSGANVLTF. CDR3 DNA sequence: TGTGCCAGCAGCCAACGGTCTGGGGCCAACGTCCTGACTTTC.

The V call is TRBV30, the J call TRBJ2-2, with 7 bases fitting TRBD2. V shed 3 bases, J shed 0 bases, and the junction held 7 bases outside the gene matches. Germline CDR1 is GTSNPN and CDR2 is SVGIG (reference sequence). The CDR3 runs to 16 residues. The CDR3 DNA is TGTGCCTGGAGGGCGGGAGTGCTCGCGAACACCGGGGAGCTGTTTTTT. Encoded protein: CAWRAGVLANTGELFF.

The V call is TRBV21-1, the J call TRBJ1-1; TRBD1 is the table's D call, not checked against the DNA. TRBV21-1 corresponds to a pseudogene. CDR3 length: 21 residues. CDR3 region: CASSKSLGTATTGPSKTEAFF. The CDR3 bases are TGTGCCAGCAGCAAATCCCTAGGGACAGCAACAACGGGGCCCTCTAAAACTGAAGCTTTCTTT.

In DNA form, the CDR3 reads TGTGCCAGCAGCCAAGTCAAAGAGACCCAGTACTTC. Its protein product is CASSQVKETQYF. J is TRBJ2-5 and V is TRBV3-1 (or the pseudogene TRBV3-2), with no clear D. The CDR3 has 12 amino acids. CDR1 and CDR2 from the germline V gene are LGHDT and YNNKEL (reference sequence). The V gene lost 1 base and the J gene lost 3 bases, with 3 bases spanning the gap.

V gene TRBV5-4 combines with J gene TRBJ2-1, with TRBD1 as a possible D gene (6 bases). V was shortened by 4 bases and J by 7 bases, with 12 bases between the two germline ends. This CDR3 is 13 amino acids long. In germline, CDR1 is SGHNT, CDR2 YYREEE (reference sequence). CDR3 amino acids: CASSETQGNEQFF. The DNA of the CDR3 is TGTGCCAGCAGCGAGACACAGGGAAATGAGCAGTTCTTC.

This rearrangement joins TRBV6-4 to TRBJ1-5; D is possibly TRBD1 (5 bases). The V gene lost 3 bases and the J gene lost 6 bases, with 9 bases spanning the gap. This CDR3 is built from 13 residues. CDR1 is MRHNA, CDR2 SNTAGT, per germline. The CDR3 DNA follows: TGTGCCAGCAGTGAGGCGGGGGGTCAGCCCCAGCATTTT. Protein product: CASSEAGGQPQHF.

The chain joins TRBV27 to TRBJ1-4; weak D call: TRBD1 (5 bases). The germline V gene has CDR1 MNHEY and CDR2 SMNVEV (reference sequence). This CDR3 spans 16 amino acids. Trimming cost V 5 bases and J 7 bases, with 20 bases left between them. The CDR3 coding sequence is TGTGCCAGCAGTGTACAACAGGTGGGGGGGTCTGAAAAACTGTTTTTT. This encodes CASSVQQVGGSEKLFF. Using reference TRBV27 and TRBJ1-4 for the parts outside the CDR3, the full variable domain is EAQVTQNPRYLITVTGKKLTVTCSQNMNHEYMSWYRQDPGLGLRQIYYSMNVEVTDKGDVPEGYKVSRKEKRNFPLILESPSPNQTSLYFCASSVQQVGGSEKLFFGSGTQLSVL.

The chain joins TRBV19 to TRBJ2-7; D perhaps matches TRBD2 (6 bases). The CDR3 contains 13 residues. Trimming took 5 bases from V and 3 from J, leaving 11 bases between them. The germline V gene encodes CDR1 LNHDA and CDR2 SQIVND (reference sequence). The CDR3 region is CASSPTSIYEQYF. DNA of the CDR3: TGTGCCAGTAGTCCTACTAGCATCTACGAGCAGTACTTC.

The chain recombines TRBV29-1 with TRBJ2-1; D perhaps matches TRBD2 (6 bases). The CDR3 loop spans 14 amino acids. CDR1 and CDR2 from the germline V gene are SQVTM and ANQGSEA. V shed 6 bases and J shed 3 bases, with 15 bases lying between them. The CDR3 DNA sequence: TGCAGCGTGAGGGGAGGTGGCGACTACAATGAGCAGTTCTTC. Translation gives CSVRGGGDYNEQFF.

This chain uses TRBV18 with TRBJ1-1; D unclear. The germline V and J ends were trimmed by 8 bases and 5 bases, with 12 bases remaining between them. The CDR3 is made up of 12 amino acids. Per germline, CDR1 KGHSH and CDR2 LQKENI. CDR3 bases: TGTGCCAGCCTGGCCGGCGGGACTGAAGCTTTCTTT. Translating it yields CASLAGGTEAFF.

The rearrangement uses TRBV5-1 and TRBJ2-1; 8 positions agree with TRBD2. The CDR3 has 16 residues. Germline-derived CDR1 and CDR2 are SGHRS and YFSETQ. The trim removed 5 bases at V and 0 bases at J, leaving 7 bases unmatched. Here the CDR3 DNA reads TGCGCCAGCAGGTCAACTCTAGCGGGCTCCTACAATGAGCAGTTCTTC. Protein product: CASRSTLAGSYNEQFF. Based on the CDR3 plus reference TRBV5-1 and TRBJ2-1, the full variable domain is KAGVTQTPRYLIKTRGQQVTLSCSPISGHRSVSWYQQTPGQGLQFLFEYFSETQRNKGNFPGRFSGRQFSNSRSEMNVSTLELGDSALYLCASRSTLAGSYNEQFFGPGTRLTVL.

The chain is built from TRBV7-9 and TRBJ1-1, with 7 nucleotides matching TRBD1. The CDR3 has 15 amino acids. From germline, CDR1 is SEHNR and CDR2 FQNEAQ (reference sequence). The J segment lost 4 bases and the V segment lost 5 bases, leaving 10 bases of the junction unmatched. As DNA, the CDR3 is TGTGCCAGCAGCCCGGGAGGGGGCTTTTTCACTGAAGCTTTCTTT. Its protein is CASSPGGGFFTEAFF.

The V gene is TRBV20-1, the J gene TRBJ2-7, with TRBD2 matching 12 bases. V lost 3 bases, J lost 4 bases, and 16 bases stayed unmatched. Germline-derived CDR1 and CDR2 are DFQATT and SNEGSKA (reference sequence). The CDR3 covers 18 residues. The CDR3 DNA follows: TGCAGTGCTAGTCGGACAGCTACTCGACTAGCGGGAGTATACGAGCAGTACTTC. It specifies CSASRTATRLAGVYEQYF.

This rearrangement joins TRBV18 to TRBJ2-7; 8 nucleotides line up with TRBD2. This CDR3 contains 17 residues. V was clipped by 8 bases and J by 3 bases; unmatched bases: 18. Germline-derived CDR1 and CDR2 are KGHSH and LQKENI. The CDR3 region is CASTRGQGNREGYEQYF. CDR3 DNA: TGTGCCAGCACCCGGGGGCAGGGGAACCGGGAGGGCTACGAGCAGTACTTC.

This chain links TRBV25-1 with TRBJ2-7; 8 nucleotides line up with TRBD1. The CDR3 loop spans 13 amino acids. J lost 7 bases, V lost 5 bases, and 7 bases had no gene match. CDR1 and CDR2 from the germline V gene are MGHDK and SYGVNS. CDR3 residues: CASSLGQGREQYF. The CDR3 DNA is TGTGCCAGCAGTCTAGGACAGGGTCGTGAGCAGTACTTC.

The chain carries TRBV19 and TRBJ2-7; no definite D call. There are 17 residues in the CDR3. Germline CDR1 reads LNHDA; CDR2 reads SQIVND (reference sequence). The V end lost 3 bases, the J end lost 4 bases, and 22 bases lay between the germline ends. CDR3 sequence (DNA): TGTGCCAGTAGTATTACTTTTAGTAGCCTTGTTTCGTACGAGCAGTACTTC. Translated: CASSITFSSLVSYEQYF.

This clone occurred a few times. J is TRBJ2-2 and V is TRBV9, with D unresolved. The CDR3 has 14 residues. Germline V gene data show CDR1 as SGDLS and CDR2 as YYNGEE. Trimming removed 0 bases from V and 7 bases from J, with 10 bases in between. DNA of the CDR3: TGTGCCAGCAGCGTAGTTGATCGCGGCGGGGAGCTGTTTTTT. Amino acid sequence: CASSVVDRGGELFF.

V gene TRBV18 combines with J gene TRBJ1-1, with D unclear. Per the germline V gene, CDR1 is KGHSH and CDR2 is LQKENI. The length of the CDR3 is 13 residues. The V gene lost 3 bases and the J gene lost 6 bases, with 11 bases spanning the gap. The CDR3 nucleotides are TGTGCCAGCTCACCGCTCGAGTCTGCTGAAGCTTTCTTT. This encodes CASSPLESAEAFF.